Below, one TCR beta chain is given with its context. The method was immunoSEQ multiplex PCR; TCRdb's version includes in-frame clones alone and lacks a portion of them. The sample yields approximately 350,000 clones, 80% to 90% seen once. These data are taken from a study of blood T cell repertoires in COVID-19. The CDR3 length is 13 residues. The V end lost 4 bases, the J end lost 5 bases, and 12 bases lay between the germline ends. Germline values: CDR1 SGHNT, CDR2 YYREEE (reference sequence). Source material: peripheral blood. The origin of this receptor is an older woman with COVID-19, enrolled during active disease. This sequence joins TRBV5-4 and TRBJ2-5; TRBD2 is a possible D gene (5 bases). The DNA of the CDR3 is TGTGCCAGCAGCCCTCCCGCTAGCGAGACCCAGTACTTC. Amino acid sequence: CASSPPASETQYF.